Presented here are 27 T cell receptor beta chains from one specimen sequenced in a study of control samples from healthy donors and cancer patients. Measured with immunoSEQ multiplex PCR; TCRdb has only the in-frame clones, and not every one. The sample has about 89,000 clones, about nine tenths seen once. Sequencing was done on a sample of blood. The receptors were gathered from a man between 25 and 39 years old in good health.

The chain recombines TRBV7-2 with TRBJ2-1; possible D gene TRBD2, 6 bases. Germline assignment: CDR1 SGHTA and CDR2 FQGNSA. Trimming left V 1 base short and J 7 bases short, with 11 bases between. The CDR3 is 14 amino acids. CDR3 amino acids: CASSLGTTANEQFF. The DNA for the CDR3 is TGTGCCAGCAGCTTAGGGACTACGGCGAATGAGCAGTTCTTC.

The chain is built from TRBV19 and TRBJ1-1, with 7 bases that match TRBD1. There are 15 residues in the CDR3. Losses at the gene ends were 3 bases for V and 8 bases for J; bases not matched to a gene: 12. CDR1 is LNHDA and CDR2 is SQIVND in the germline V gene (reference sequence). CDR3 region: CASSIHRGRVVEAFF. In DNA form, the CDR3 reads TGTGCCAGTAGTATCCACAGGGGTCGGGTCGTGGAAGCTTTCTTT.

This rearrangement joins TRBV10-3 to TRBJ2-7, with D possibly being TRBD1 (6 bases). The CDR3 spans 15 residues. Trimming pared 0 bases from V and 1 base from J, leaving 10 bases between. From germline, CDR1 is ENHRY and CDR2 SYGVKD. CDR3 region: CAISESGRGSYEQYF. The CDR3 bases are TGTGCCATCAGTGAGTCGGGCAGGGGATCCTACGAGCAGTACTTC.

The count of this clone is one. The rearrangement links TRBV15 to TRBJ2-3; TRBD1 aligns across 7 bases. J was trimmed by 2 bases and V by 11 bases; bases with no gene match: 13. The CDR3 sequence is 15 residues long. CDR1 and CDR2 from the germline V gene are LNHNV and YYDKDF (reference sequence). CDR3 loop: CAARVGTAPTDTQYF. In DNA, the CDR3 is TGTGCCGCCCGGGTCGGGACAGCCCCCACAGATACGCAGTATTTT.

The genes are TRBV29-1 and TRBJ1-2; D possibly corresponds to TRBD1 (6 bases). Trimming removed 4 bases at V and 8 bases at J, with 14 bases between. CDR1 is SQVTM and CDR2 is ANQGSEA in the germline V gene. This CDR3 spans 12 amino acids. CDR3 bases: TGCAGCGTTGGTTCGGGGGGCGAGGGCTACACCTTC. This translates into CSVGSGGEGYTF.

For this clone: This specimen includes other DNA sequences encoding the same CDR3. The chain joins TRBV7-9 to TRBJ1-5; D unresolved. Germline-derived CDR1 and CDR2 are SEHNR and FQNEAQ (reference sequence). Trimming shortened V by 1 base and J by 1 base, and 2 bases separated the two germline ends. The CDR3 loop spans 13 amino acids. DNA for the CDR3: TGTGCCAGCAGCTTAGAGAGCAATCAGCCCCAGCATTTT. Translation: CASSLESNQPQHF.

This clone was recorded a few times. The rearrangement uses TRBV6-4 and TRBJ2-3; 14 bases map to TRBD2. V was clipped by 6 bases and J by 0 bases; unmatched bases: 5. In germline, CDR1 is MRHNA, CDR2 SNTAGT. The CDR3 has 17 residues. CDR3 nucleotides: TGTGCCAGCAGCGGACTAGCGGGGGGCGGGAGCACAGATACGCAGTATTTT. Amino acid sequence: CASSGLAGGGSTDTQYF.

This chain uses TRBV11-2 with TRBJ2-1; D may be TRBD1 (6 bases). CDR3 length: 13 amino acids. The V end was cut by 4 bases, the J end by 7 bases, with 11 bases between. Germline V lookup: CDR1 SGHAT, CDR2 FQNNGV. The CDR3 DNA follows: TGTGCCAGCAGCTCCACGACAGGAAATGAGCAGTTCTTC. It translates to CASSSTTGNEQFF. The complete variable domain, with remaining parts taken from reference TRBV11-2 and TRBJ2-1, reads EAGVAQSPRYKIIEKRQSVAFWCNPISGHATLYWYQQILGQGPKLLIQFQNNGVVDDSQLPKDRFSAERLKGVDSTLKIQPAKLEDSAVYLCASSSTTGNEQFFGPGTRLTVL.

The rearrangement links TRBV6-1 to TRBJ2-5, with D possibly TRBD2 on 5 matching bases. CDR3 length equals 14 residues. The V and J ends lost 3 bases and 4 bases respectively, with 12 bases between them. Germline CDR1 MNHNS, CDR2 SASEGT. CDR3 sequence (DNA): TGTGCCAGCAGTGATGGTGTAGAGGGAGAGACCCAGTACTTC. Protein: CASSDGVEGETQYF.

This clone is a singleton in its sample. The chain recombines TRBV30 with TRBJ1-2; unclear D gene. The CDR3 is 10 amino acids. Per germline, CDR1 GTSNPN and CDR2 SVGIG (reference sequence). Trimming took 8 bases from V and 3 from J, leaving 7 bases between them. The CDR3 loop reads CALWDYGYTF. The CDR3 bases are TGTGCCCTTTGGGACTATGGCTACACCTTC.

In nucleotides, the CDR3 is TGTGCCAGCAGCCAAGGTGGAGGGAGTATGAACACTGAAGCTTTCTTT. This translates into CASSQGGGSMNTEAFF. The genes are TRBV4-2 and TRBJ1-1; no definite D call. Per germline, CDR1 LGHNA and CDR2 YNFKEQ. Trimming cost V 1 base and J 0 bases, with 12 bases left between them. The CDR3 length is 16 residues.

CDR3 sequence: CSVEVYNEQFF. The CDR3 nucleotides are TGCAGCGTTGAAGTATACAATGAGCAGTTCTTC. This chain uses TRBV29-1 with TRBJ2-1; no definite D call. Per germline, CDR1 SQVTM and CDR2 ANQGSEA. Trimming shortened V by 1 base and J by 4 bases, and 2 bases separated the two germline ends. This CDR3 is built from 11 residues.

V usage is TRBV7-2 and J usage is TRBJ2-3; 9 bases match TRBD2. V lost 8 bases to trimming and J lost 4 bases; unmatched junction nucleotides: 10. The germline V gene has CDR1 SGHTA and CDR2 FQGNSA. The CDR3 consists of 15 residues. The CDR3 here is CASRPTSGRADTQYF. In DNA, the CDR3 is TGTGCCAGCCGCCCGACTAGCGGAAGGGCAGATACGCAGTATTTT.

The rearrangement joins TRBV2 to TRBJ2-7; D perhaps matches TRBD2 (7 bases). The CDR3 covers 16 residues. V lost 6 bases to trimming and J lost 0 bases, with 18 bases between them. Germline CDR1 reads SNHLY; CDR2 reads FYNNEI. The CDR3 loop is CASSVGGGASSYEQYF. In DNA, the CDR3 is TGTGCCAGCAGCGTGGGGGGGGGCGCAAGCTCCTACGAGCAGTACTTC. The full variable domain, its missing parts supplied by reference TRBV2 and TRBJ2-7, is EPEVTQTPSHQVTQMGQEVILRCVPISNHLYFYWYRQILGQKVEFLVSFYNNEISEKSEIFDDQFSVERPDGSNFTLKIRSTKLEDSAMYFCASSVGGGASSYEQYFGPGTRLTVT.

This clone was observed once. The chain recombines TRBV10-3 with TRBJ2-4; TRBD1 is a possible D gene (6 bases). V shed 2 bases and J shed 4 bases, with 12 bases lying between them. Germline CDR1 ENHRY, CDR2 SYGVKD. This CDR3 comprises 15 residues. The CDR3 nucleotides are TGTGCCATCAGTGAGGGTCCGGACAGAAAAAACATTCAGTACTTC. Translation: CAISEGPDRKNIQYF.

This chain joins TRBV2 and TRBJ2-1, with D possibly TRBD1 on 5 matching bases. Germline V gene data show CDR1 as SNHLY and CDR2 as FYNNEI. The CDR3 totals 14 residues. Trimming pared 0 bases from V and 5 bases from J, leaving 8 bases between. In DNA form, the CDR3 reads TGTGCCAGCAGTGAAGCGCGCAGGGACAATGAGCAGTTCTTC. Translated: CASSEARRDNEQFF.

This sequence joins TRBV7-6 and TRBJ1-2; TRBD1 matches at 9 bases. This CDR3 contains 16 residues. Germline CDR1 SGHVS, CDR2 FNYEAQ. After removal of 2 bases from V and 1 base from J, the junction contained 5 bases not matched to a gene. The CDR3 loop reads CASSLIETGGNYGYTF. Written as DNA, the CDR3 is TGTGCCAGCAGCTTAATAGAGACAGGGGGTAACTATGGCTACACCTTC.

The chain links TRBV29-1 to TRBJ2-2; 12 bases fit TRBD1. CDR3 length equals 14 residues. The ends lost 4 bases at V and 7 bases at J; junction bases unmatched: 4. Looked up from germline, CDR1 is SQVTM and CDR2 is ANQGSEA. The CDR3 spells CSVGDRGRGGELFF. The CDR3 nucleotides read TGCAGCGTTGGGGACAGGGGGCGAGGCGGGGAGCTGTTTTTT.

This clone was counted once. The rearrangement joins TRBV24-1 to TRBJ2-7; TRBD2 aligns across 10 bases. With V trimmed by 5 bases and J by 1 base, 4 bases remained unmatched. The CDR3 length is 15 residues. Looked up from germline, CDR1 is KGHDR and CDR2 is SFDVKD. The CDR3 here is CATSGERGGSYEQYF. The CDR3 DNA reads TGTGCCACCAGTGGTGAGCGGGGGGGATCCTACGAGCAGTACTTC.

Only a few counts were recorded for this clone. V usage is TRBV5-6 and J usage is TRBJ1-4; D is uncertain. The germline gives CDR1 SGHDT, CDR2 YYEEEE. CDR3 length equals 14 residues. V gave up 1 base and J gave up 4 bases, with 8 bases separating them. The CDR3: CASSLSPGNEKLFF. The CDR3 nucleotides are TGTGCCAGCAGCTTGAGCCCGGGTAATGAAAAACTGTTTTTT.

This clone was seen once. The chain uses TRBV4-1 and TRBJ2-2; TRBD1 agrees at 8 bases. V trimming: 3 bases; J trimming: 4 bases; junction bases outside the gene matches: 16. The CDR3 totals 19 residues. Per germline, CDR1 MGHRA and CDR2 YSYEKL. The CDR3 DNA reads TGCGCCAGCAGCCACTTTGGCCAGGGGGCATCTTGGAGCACCGGGGAGCTGTTTTTT. Translation: CASSHFGQGASWSTGELFF.

The genes are TRBV12-3 or TRBV12-4 and TRBJ1-2; D not resolved. The CDR3 length is 11 residues. V gave up 2 bases and J gave up 7 bases, with 5 bases separating them. In nucleotides, the CDR3 is TGTGCCAGCAGTTTATTGGGTGGCTACACCTTC. This codes for CASSLLGGYTF.

This chain links TRBV11-2 with TRBJ1-6, with TRBD1 matching over 11 bases. Germline CDR1 and CDR2: SGHAT and FQNNGV. V lost 1 base, J lost 10 bases, and 3 bases stayed unmatched. The CDR3 has 15 residues. Written as DNA, the CDR3 is TGTGCCAGCAGCTTAGGGACAGGGGGCGGGTCACCCCTCCACTTT. Its protein is CASSLGTGGGSPLHF. Supplemented by reference TRBV11-2 and TRBJ1-6, the full variable domain reads EAGVAQSPRYKIIEKRQSVAFWCNPISGHATLYWYQQILGQGPKLLIQFQNNGVVDDSQLPKDRFSAERLKGVDSTLKIQPAKLEDSAVYLCASSLGTGGGSPLHFGNGTRLTVT.

In its sample, this clone was seen a few times. CDR3: CASSAGQPSSYNEQFF. The CDR3 nucleotides are TGTGCCAGCAGTGCGGGACAGCCGAGCTCCTACAATGAGCAGTTCTTC. The chain is built from TRBV6-1 and TRBJ2-1, with 7 bases lining up with TRBD1. The trim removed 4 bases at V and 0 bases at J, leaving 6 bases unmatched. The CDR3 is made up of 16 amino acids. Germline V lookup: CDR1 MNHNS, CDR2 SASEGT.

V usage is TRBV5-6 and J usage is TRBJ1-1; D gene uncertain. Germline CDR1 SGHDT, CDR2 YYEEEE. Deletions cut 0 bases from V and 11 bases from J, with 8 bases between. The CDR3 consists of 11 residues. CDR3 residues: CASSLGADAFF. The CDR3 DNA reads as TGTGCCAGCAGCTTGGGAGCAGACGCTTTCTTT.

This clone was counted only a few times. This chain uses TRBV29-1 with TRBJ2-2, with TRBD1 as a possible D gene (6 bases). The CDR3 consists of 13 residues. With 5 bases removed from V and 7 bases from J, the gap between germline ends came to 14 bases. Germline-derived CDR1 and CDR2 are SQVTM and ANQGSEA. CDR3 loop: CSVNNRVGGELFF. The CDR3 coding sequence is TGCAGCGTTAATAACAGGGTAGGCGGGGAGCTGTTTTTT.

The rearrangement links TRBV5-4 to TRBJ1-4; a weak D match, TRBD1 (6 bases). V was trimmed by 4 bases and J by 2 bases, leaving 9 bases between them. The germline V gene has CDR1 SGHNT and CDR2 YYREEE (reference sequence). There are 14 residues in the CDR3. The CDR3 region has the DNA TGTGCCAGCAGCGTCACAGGGACTAATGAAAAACTGTTTTTT. It specifies CASSVTGTNEKLFF.